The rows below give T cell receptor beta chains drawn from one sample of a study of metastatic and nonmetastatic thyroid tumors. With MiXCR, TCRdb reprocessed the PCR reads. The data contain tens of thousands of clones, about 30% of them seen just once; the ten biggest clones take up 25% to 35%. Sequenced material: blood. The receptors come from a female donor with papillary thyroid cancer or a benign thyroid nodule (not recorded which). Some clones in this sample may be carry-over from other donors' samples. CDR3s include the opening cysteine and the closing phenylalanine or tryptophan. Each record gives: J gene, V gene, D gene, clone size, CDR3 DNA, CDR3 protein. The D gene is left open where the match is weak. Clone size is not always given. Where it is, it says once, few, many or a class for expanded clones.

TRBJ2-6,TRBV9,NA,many,TGTGCCAGCAGCACAGGGTCTGGGGCCAACGTCCTGACTTTC,CASSTGSGANVLTF
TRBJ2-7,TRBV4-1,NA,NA,TGCGCCAGCAGCCAAGATCTACGGACTTACGAGCAGTACTTC,CASSQDLRTYEQYF
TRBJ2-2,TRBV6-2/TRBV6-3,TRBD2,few,TGTGCCAGCAGGTTAACTAGCGGGAGGTCGGCGGAGCTGTTTTTT,CASRLTSGRSAELFF
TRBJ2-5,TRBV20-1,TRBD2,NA,TGCAGTGCTAGAGGAGGTAGCGGGGACCAAGAGACCCAGTACTTC,CSARGGSGDQETQYF
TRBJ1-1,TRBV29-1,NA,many,TGCAGCGTTGAAGATTTGGGTGAAGCTTTCTTT,CSVEDLGEAFF
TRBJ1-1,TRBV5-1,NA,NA,TGCGCCAGCAGCCTCATGACAATCAACACTGAAGCTTTCTTT,CASSLMTINTEAFF
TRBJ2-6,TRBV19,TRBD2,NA,TGTGCCAGTAGTATTGTAGGACTAGCGGGAGTAAGGTCTGGGGCCAAAGTCCTGACTTTC,CASSIVGLAGVRSGAKVLTF
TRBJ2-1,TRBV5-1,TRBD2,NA,TGCGCCAGCGTCCTAGGGACTAGCGGAGTCGATGAGCAGTTCTTC,CASVLGTSGVDEQFF
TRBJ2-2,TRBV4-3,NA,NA,TGCGCCAGCAGCCAAGCTCTTCGCACCTGGGAGCTGTTTTTT,CASSQALRTWELFF
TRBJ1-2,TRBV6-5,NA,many,TGTGCCAGCAGTTACTCTGGGGGACTCGGCTACACCTTC,CASSYSGGLGYTF
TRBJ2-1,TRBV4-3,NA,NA,TGCGCCAGCAGTCGGACGGTTAGCTCCTACAATGAGCAGTTCTTC,CASSRTVSSYNEQFF
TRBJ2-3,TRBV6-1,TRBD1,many,TGTGCCAGCTCCTGGGCGGGCGCGACAGGGGATACGCAGTATTTT,CASSWAGATGDTQYF
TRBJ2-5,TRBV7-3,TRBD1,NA,TGTACCAGCAGTCCAGCAGGGGGCTGGAACCAGTACTTC,CTSSPAGGWNQYF
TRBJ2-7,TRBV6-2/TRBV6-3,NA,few,TGTGCCAGCAGCTCATCTCCGGGCCGGAGCTCCTACGAGCAGTACTTC,CASSSSPGRSSYEQYF
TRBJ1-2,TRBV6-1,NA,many,TGTGCCAGCAAATCTTCCGGGACAAGGATTGATGGCTACACCTTC,CASKSSGTRIDGYTF
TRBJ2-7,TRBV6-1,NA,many,TGTGCCAGCAGCGGGACTTTAGATAAGCAGTACTTC,CASSGTLDKQYF
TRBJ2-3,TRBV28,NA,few,TGTGCCAGCAGTTTAATCGCCGGCACAGATACGCAGTATTTT,CASSLIAGTDTQYF
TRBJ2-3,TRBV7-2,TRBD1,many,TGTGCCAGCAGCCGTCCCGGGACAGGGTCAGATACGCAGTATTTT,CASSRPGTGSDTQYF
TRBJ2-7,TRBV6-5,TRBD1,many,TGTGCCAGCAGTTACTCGTTAGTACCAGGGGGCGGTTACGAGCAGTACTTC,CASSYSLVPGGGYEQYF
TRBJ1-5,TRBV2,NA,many,TGTGCCAGCAGTGAAACGGGGGCGGGTCAGCCCCAGCATTTT,CASSETGAGQPQHF
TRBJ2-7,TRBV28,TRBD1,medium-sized,TGTGCCAGCAGTTTATCGTTGACAGGGACGCGTTCCTACGAGCAGTACTTC,CASSLSLTGTRSYEQYF
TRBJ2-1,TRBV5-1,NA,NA,TGCGCCATCATCTTGGCCAATGAGCAGTTCTTC,CAIILANEQFF
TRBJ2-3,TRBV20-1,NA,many,TGCAGTGCTAGAGATCTGCGGCGCACAGATACGCAGTATTTT,CSARDLRRTDTQYF
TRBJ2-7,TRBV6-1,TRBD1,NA,TGTGCCAGCAGCGCCGGGACAGTGGGGTACGAGCAGTACTTC,CASSAGTVGYEQYF
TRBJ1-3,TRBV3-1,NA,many,TGTGCCAGCAGCCGGCCGAGTGGAGGCTCTGGAAACACCATATATTTT,CASSRPSGGSGNTIYF
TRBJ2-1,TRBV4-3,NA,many,TGCGCCAGCAGCCTCCTGGGGCCATCCAATGAGCAGTTCTTC,CASSLLGPSNEQFF
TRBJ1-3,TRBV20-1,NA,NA,TGCAGTGCAACCAGATTATCTGGAAACACCATATATTTT,CSATRLSGNTIYF
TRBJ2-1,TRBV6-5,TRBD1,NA,TGTGCCAGCAGACCGGGACAGTCTACCAGCTCCTACAATGAGCAGTTCTTC,CASRPGQSTSSYNEQFF
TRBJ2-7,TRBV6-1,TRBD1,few,TGTGCCACTACGGGACAGGGATACGAGCAGTACTTC,CATTGQGYEQYF
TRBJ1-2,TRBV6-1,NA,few,TGTGCCAGTGGGGGTCTCAACTATGGCTACACCTTC,CASGGLNYGYTF
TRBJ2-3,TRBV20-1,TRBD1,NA,TGCAGTGTCTCAGGGGACAGATATAGCACAGATACGCAGTATTTT,CSVSGDRYSTDTQYF
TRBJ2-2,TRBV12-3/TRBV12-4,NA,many,TGTGCCAGCACGGGCGGGATGGCGGGGGGGGAGCTGTTTTTT,CASTGGMAGGELFF
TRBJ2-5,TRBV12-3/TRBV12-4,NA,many,TGTGCCAGCAGTTTAGAGCTCCGAGAGACCCAGTACTTC,CASSLELRETQYF
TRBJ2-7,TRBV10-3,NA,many,TGTGCCATCAGTGAGGCTGGTAAAGAGCAGTACTTC,CAISEAGKEQYF
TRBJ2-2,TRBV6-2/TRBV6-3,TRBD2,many,TGTGCCAGCCGTACCAGCGCGGGACTAAGCACCGGGGAGCTGTTTTTT,CASRTSAGLSTGELFF
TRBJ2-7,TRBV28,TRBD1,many,TGTGCCAGCATACCCAGGACAGGGGGCTACGAGCAGTACTTC,CASIPRTGGYEQYF
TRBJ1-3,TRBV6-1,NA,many,TGTGCCAGCAGTATGGAGGTCTCTGGAAACACCATATATTTT,CASSMEVSGNTIYF
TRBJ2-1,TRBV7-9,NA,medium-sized,TGTGCCAGCAGCGGATTAGCGGAAGTCTACAATGAGCAGTTCTTC,CASSGLAEVYNEQFF
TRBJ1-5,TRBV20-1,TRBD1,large,TGCAGTGCTAGTCGGTTGGGACAGAGCAATCAGCCCCAGCATTTT,CSASRLGQSNQPQHF
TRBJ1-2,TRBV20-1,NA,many,TGCAGTGCCCTGGGTCCAGGGTCGTATGGCTACACCTTC,CSALGPGSYGYTF
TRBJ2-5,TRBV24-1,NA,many,TGTGCCACCAGTGATAACGGATTCCAAGAGACCCAGTACTTC,CATSDNGFQETQYF
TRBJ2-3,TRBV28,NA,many,TGTGCCAGCAGCCCCGGGACACTCAGCACAGATACGCAGTATTTT,CASSPGTLSTDTQYF
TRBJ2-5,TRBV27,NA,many,TGTGCCAGCAACCCCCGGGGCCAAGAGACCCAGTACTTC,CASNPRGQETQYF
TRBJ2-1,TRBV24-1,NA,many,TGTGCCACCAGTGATCCGGGCCCGGCGTATGAGCAGTTCTTC,CATSDPGPAYEQFF